The table lists the clone carrying this TCR beta chain with a few counts. As yet, its antigen is unknown. The sample originates from a study of identical twins. Broader study findings: Conclusions came from cross-sectional statistical analysis, not from following the same donors. Compared with unrelated sharing, twin-shared out-of-frame alpha sequences had more low-probability sequences. Fewer insertions characterized abundant cord blood beta clonotypes, whereas memory repertoires showed none.

Using its own MiXCR run on the 5' RACE reads, TCRdb lists one record per CDR3 protein. The repertoire consists of hundreds of thousands of distinct CDR3 sequences, with roughly 8% occurring once and the leading ten covering 0.98%. The CDR3 covers 15 residues. CDR1 and CDR2 (germline): KGHDR, SFDVKD. V lost 3 bases to trimming and J lost 3 bases, with 8 bases between them. This same sample was also part of a study on yellow fever vaccine responses in identical twins.

Input material: PBMCs. The sequence derives from a young woman in good health. The chain uses TRBV24-1 and TRBJ2-6, with a tentative D call TRBD1 (5 bases). The CDR3: CATSDPTGGANVLTF. The CDR3 coding sequence is TGTGCCACCAGTGATCCCACAGGTGGGGCCAACGTCCTGACTTTC.